Given below is one T cell receptor (beta chain) in context. As yet, its antigen is unknown. These data originate in a study of response to subunit inactivated influenza vaccine. The study, taken as a whole, reports: Each seasonal influenza vaccination recruits few new T cells, the authors suggested.

Germline values: CDR1 SGHTA, CDR2 FQGNSA. The CDR3 has 16 residues. V was clipped by 2 bases and J by 4 bases; unmatched bases: 8. TCRdb itself ran the RT-PCR reads through MiXCR, one entry per CDR3 protein. The sample holds 400,000 to 650,000 distinct CDR3 sequences, approximately 7.2% seen once. This specimen was PBMCs from blood, taken roughly 24 months after vaccination. The V call is TRBV7-2, the J call TRBJ2-5, with 9 bases matching TRBD1. The clonotype was recovered from a man between 50 and 70 years old who received an inactivated influenza vaccine. CDR3 protein: CASSLTLSGQGETQYF. The CDR3 DNA sequence: TGTGCCAGCAGCTTAACCTTGTCGGGACAGGGAGAGACCCAGTACTTC.